The rows below give T cell receptor beta chains drawn from one sample of a study of OX40 agonist ivuxolimab in advanced cancers. Clones were sequenced by immunoSEQ multiplex PCR, and TCRdb holds only the in-frame ones, with some missing. The sample lists roughly 60,000 clones, over 75% occurring once. The specimen comprised CD4+ or CD8+ T cells sorted from blood, sampled in a trial of the OX40 agonist ivuxolimab. These receptors all stem from an adult with an advanced solid tumor such as melanoma, head and neck, liver or kidney cancer. CDR3s include the opening cysteine and the closing phenylalanine or tryptophan. The order of the fields is clone size, J gene, V gene, D gene, CDR3 DNA, CDR3 protein. A D gene is named only where the DNA matches it firmly. Size tells how often a clone was seen (once, few, many) or the class of an expanded clone, and some rows leave it out.

>-|TRBJ1-5|TRBV6-1|TRBD1
TGTGCCAGCAGCCGGGACAGACTTAGCAATCAGCCCCAGCATTTT
CASSRDRLSNQPQHF
>once|TRBJ2-3|TRBV18|TRBD2
TGTGCCAGCTCGACTAGCGGTGCAGATACGCAGTATTTT
CASSTSGADTQYF
>-|TRBJ1-5|TRBV6-1|-
TGTGCCAGCAGTGAAGGCCGGGATCCCCAGCATTTT
CASSEGRDPQHF
>-|TRBJ2-3|TRBV7-2|TRBD2
TGTGCCAGCAGCTCCGATGGTAGCGGGGGGACGAGCACAGATACGCAGTATTTT
CASSSDGSGGTSTDTQYF
>once|TRBJ1-3|TRBV27|TRBD1
TGTGCCAGCAGGGGGACAGGGGGCTCTGGAAACACCATATATTTT
CASRGTGGSGNTIYF
>-|TRBJ2-3|TRBV10-3|TRBD1
TGTGCCATCCGTTCAGGGGGCATCCAAGATACGCAGTATTTT
CAIRSGGIQDTQYF
>-|TRBJ1-1|TRBV10-3|-
TGTGCCATCATCTCCGGGCCGAACACTGAAGCTTTCTTT
CAIISGPNTEAFF
>-|TRBJ1-6|TRBV25-1|-
TGTGCCAGCAGGACGTCCCACTTT
CASRTSHF
>-|TRBJ1-5|TRBV5-4|-
TGTGCCAGCAGCTTGTTATCAGGGTTGTATCAGCCCCAGCATTTT
CASSLLSGLYQPQHF
>-|TRBJ1-3|TRBV5-1|-
TGCGCCAGCAGCTTGGGGGTAACGGGAAACACCATATATTTT
CASSLGVTGNTIYF
>-|TRBJ2-7|TRBV2|TRBD2
TGTGCCAGCGGACGACTAGCGGGGAGCTACGAGCAGTACTTC
CASGRLAGSYEQYF
>-|TRBJ1-2|TRBV2|-
TGTGCCAGCACCTCCCTCGGGACACCCTATGGCTACACCTTC
CASTSLGTPYGYTF
>-|TRBJ1-2|TRBV6-1|-
TGTGCCAGCAGTCGAGACATGCGTGGCTACACCTTC
CASSRDMRGYTF
>once|TRBJ2-5|TRBV18|-
TGTGCCAGCTCACCTCCAGAAATCCAAGAGACCCAGTACTTC
CASSPPEIQETQYF
>-|TRBJ1-4|TRBV2|-
TGTGCCAGCGGGCGGGGGACTAATGAAAAACTGTTTTTT
CASGRGTNEKLFF
>-|TRBJ2-1|TRBV4-3|-
TGCGCCAGCAGCCTTCGGCCAGGGTATGAGCAGTTCTTC
CASSLRPGYEQFF
>-|TRBJ2-7|TRBV29-1|TRBD2
TGCAGCGTTGGTCGCCTAGCGGGAGCTTACGAGCAGTACTTC
CSVGRLAGAYEQYF
>few|TRBJ1-4|TRBV28|-
TGTGCCAGCACCCGCGGAGCAACTAATGAAAAACTGTTTTTT
CASTRGATNEKLFF
>-|TRBJ1-4|TRBV30|-
TGTGCCTGGAGTGTTCGGGGCGTAATGAATGAAAAACTGTTTTTT
CAWSVRGVMNEKLFF
>-|TRBJ1-4|TRBV7-2|-
TGTGCCAGCAGCTTAGCGCGGGGGCAAAAACTGTTTTTT
CASSLARGQKLFF
>-|TRBJ2-3|TRBV7-3|TRBD2
TGTGCCAGCAGCCGCGGGGGGGCCGGATCAGATACGCAGTATTTT
CASSRGGAGSDTQYF
>-|TRBJ2-7|TRBV28|-
TGTGCCAGCATCGGTCAGGGGCGCGAGCAGTACTTC
CASIGQGREQYF
>-|TRBJ2-7|TRBV7-2|-
TGTGCCAGCAGCTTCGTAACAGAATACGGCGAGCAGTACTTC
CASSFVTEYGEQYF
>-|TRBJ1-5|TRBV23-1|-
TGCGCCAGCAGTCAATCGCACAGGGAAAGCAATCAGCCCCAGCATTTT
CASSQSHRESNQPQHF
>few|TRBJ2-7|TRBV5-5|-
TGTGCCAGCAGCTTCTCCGGGACCCTGCGGGTTGAGCAGTACTTC
CASSFSGTLRVEQYF
>-|TRBJ2-7|TRBV28|-
TGTGCCAGCAGCACCCCTTCAGGGAGATCCTACGAGCAGTACTTC
CASSTPSGRSYEQYF
>-|TRBJ2-4|TRBV6-5|-
TGTGCCAGCAGAGCAGGGCCACTAGCCAAAAACATTCAGTACTTC
CASRAGPLAKNIQYF
>-|TRBJ2-5|TRBV7-2|TRBD1
TGTGCCAGCAGCTTATCCCGGACAGGGGCGGAGACCCAGTACTTC
CASSLSRTGAETQYF
>-|TRBJ2-2|TRBV7-6|-
TGTGCCAGCAGCTCCCGGTCGTCCGGGGAGCTGTTTTTT
CASSSRSSGELFF
>once|TRBJ1-3|TRBV5-6|TRBD1
TGTGCCAGCAGCTACGGGACAGTTAGAAACACCATATATTTT
CASSYGTVRNTIYF
>-|TRBJ2-1|TRBV5-4|-
TGTGCCACCACGGATGGTTCCCTTTACAATGAGCAGTTCTTC
CATTDGSLYNEQFF
>-|TRBJ1-5|TRBV19|-
TGTGCCAGTAGTATAGGCCACCAGCAGCCCCAGCATTTT
CASSIGHQQPQHF
>-|TRBJ2-1|TRBV7-2|TRBD2
TGTGCCAGCAGCTTAGAAGGGGGACTAGCGGTCGAGTTCTTC
CASSLEGGLAVEFF
>-|TRBJ1-1|TRBV13|-
TGTGCCAGCGCACCGGGACGCACTGAAGCTTTCTTT
CASAPGRTEAFF
>-|TRBJ2-5|TRBV21-1|-
TGTGCCAGCAGCAAATATTGGCCCTCACAAGAGACCCAGTACTTC
CASSKYWPSQETQYF
>once|TRBJ1-3|TRBV29-1|TRBD1
TGCAGCGCTACAGGGGGCTCTGGAAACACCATATATTTT
CSATGGSGNTIYF
>-|TRBJ2-6|TRBV5-1|-
TGCGCCAGCAGCTTGGCGGGGGTGATCAACGTCCTGACTTTC
CASSLAGVINVLTF
>-|TRBJ2-5|TRBV5-1|-
TGCGCCAGCAGCTTGGAACGGGGTTTGGACGGGGAGACCCAGTACTTC
CASSLERGLDGETQYF
>once|TRBJ1-3|TRBV14|-
TGTGCCAGCAGCCAAGGGACGTATGGAAACACCATATATTTT
CASSQGTYGNTIYF
>-|TRBJ2-3|TRBV4-1|TRBD2
TGCGCCAGCAGCCAGCGGACTAGCGGAAGCACAGATACGCAGTATTTT
CASSQRTSGSTDTQYF
>-|TRBJ2-4|TRBV19|TRBD2
TGTGCCAGTAGTACGACTAGCGGGCGAGCCAAAAACATTCAGTACTTC
CASSTTSGRAKNIQYF
>-|TRBJ1-1|TRBV5-5|TRBD1
TGTGCCAGCAGTACGGGACAGGCAAACACTGAAGCTTTCTTT
CASSTGQANTEAFF
>-|TRBJ2-7|TRBV7-2|TRBD1
TGTGCCAGCAGCTTAGCGGCAGGGGGCTTGGAGCAGTACTTC
CASSLAAGGLEQYF
>-|TRBJ1-5|TRBV19|-
TGTGCCAGTAGTATGCGGGACATGACGAATCAGCCCCAGCATTTT
CASSMRDMTNQPQHF
>-|TRBJ2-2|TRBV19|TRBD2
TGTGCCAGTAGTATAGATCGGACGGGAGGAAGGGCCGGGGAGCTGTTTTTT
CASSIDRTGGRAGELFF
>-|TRBJ2-1|TRBV6-4|-
TGTGCCAGCAGTCCGGGACGGCCTAATGAGCAGTTCTTC
CASSPGRPNEQFF
>few|TRBJ2-5|TRBV30|TRBD2
TGTGCCTGGAGTGTAGCGGGGGGAACAGAGACCCAGTACTTC
CAWSVAGGTETQYF
>-|TRBJ2-2|TRBV18|TRBD1
TGTGCCAGCTCACTTACAGGGGCCACCGGGGAGCTGTTTTTT
CASSLTGATGELFF
>-|TRBJ2-7|TRBV2|-
TGTGCCAGCAGTGGCAGGAGGTTAAGCTCCTACGAGCAGTACTTC
CASSGRRLSSYEQYF
>-|TRBJ1-1|TRBV19|-
TGTGCCAGTAGTCCGTGGACAGCGAACACTGAAGCTTTCTTT
CASSPWTANTEAFF
>once|TRBJ2-7|TRBV5-1|TRBD1
TGCGCCAGTCAACCGGGACAGAGCTCCTACGAGCAGTACTTC
CASQPGQSSYEQYF
>-|TRBJ2-7|TRBV10-1|TRBD2
TGCGCCAGCAGTGAGTCAATAGCGGGAGTGAGCGAGCAGTACTTC
CASSESIAGVSEQYF
>few|TRBJ2-2|TRBV14|-
TGTGCCAGCAGCCAAGTCGACACCGGGGAGCTGTTTTTT
CASSQVDTGELFF
>-|TRBJ2-7|TRBV15|TRBD1
TGTGCCACCAGCCCAGGGGACCGGGACAGGCTAGGCGAGCAGTACTTC
CATSPGDRDRLGEQYF
>-|TRBJ1-1|TRBV30|-
TGTGCCTGGATTAATAGAATATGGGGCACTGAAGCTTTCTTT
CAWINRIWGTEAFF